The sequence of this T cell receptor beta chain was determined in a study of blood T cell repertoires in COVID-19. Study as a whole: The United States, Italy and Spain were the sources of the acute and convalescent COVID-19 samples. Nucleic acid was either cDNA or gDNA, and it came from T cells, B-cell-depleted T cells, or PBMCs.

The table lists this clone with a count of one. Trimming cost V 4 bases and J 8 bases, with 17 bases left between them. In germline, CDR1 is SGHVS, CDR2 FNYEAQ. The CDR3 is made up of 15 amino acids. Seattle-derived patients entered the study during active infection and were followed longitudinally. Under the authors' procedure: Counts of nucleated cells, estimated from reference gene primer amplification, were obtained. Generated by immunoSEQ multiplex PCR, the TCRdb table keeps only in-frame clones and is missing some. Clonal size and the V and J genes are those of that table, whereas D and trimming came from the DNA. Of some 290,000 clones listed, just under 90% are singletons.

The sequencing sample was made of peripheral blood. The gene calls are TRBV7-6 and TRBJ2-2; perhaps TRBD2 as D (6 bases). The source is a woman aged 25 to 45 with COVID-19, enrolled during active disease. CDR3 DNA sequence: TGTGCCAGCAGCTCCCCGCGGGCGGGGTTGGGGGAGCTGTTTTTT. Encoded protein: CASSSPRAGLGELFF.